These 28 T cell receptor beta chains were all obtained from the same sample, sequenced in a study of control samples from healthy donors and cancer patients. The table came from immunoSEQ multiplex PCR; TCRdb's copy has only in-frame clones and leaves some out. This table holds tens of thousands of clones, about 95% found once. Sequenced material: blood. The receptors were gathered from a woman younger than 45 in good health.

The chain employs TRBV18 and TRBJ1-4; TRBD1 aligns across 11 bases. The CDR3 contains 16 residues. V shed 0 bases and J 7 bases; nucleotides not matched to a gene: 4. Germline V gene lookup returns CDR1 KGHSH and CDR2 LQKENI. The CDR3 coding sequence is TGTGCCAGCTCACCACCCGAAGGGACAGGGGGTGAAAAACTGTTTTTT. Protein sequence: CASSPPEGTGGEKLFF.

The chain links TRBV9 to TRBJ1-2, with 10 bases matching TRBD1. The CDR3 loop spans 14 amino acids. Germline V gives CDR1 SGDLS, CDR2 YYNGEE. The ends lost 5 bases at V and 5 bases at J; junction bases unmatched: 6. The CDR3 DNA sequence: TGTGCCAGCAGATCGACAGGGGGCGATTATGGCTACACCTTC. As protein: CASRSTGGDYGYTF.

This chain joins TRBV9 and TRBJ2-1; the D is unclear. The CDR3 runs to 12 residues. The V gene's germline CDR1 is SGDLS and CDR2 YYNGEE. The ends were cut back, 4 bases at V and 8 bases at J, with 10 bases in the middle. As DNA, the CDR3 is TGTGCCAGCAGCTCCAATTGGCATGAGCAGTTCTTC. Translation gives CASSSNWHEQFF.

The V call is TRBV28, the J call TRBJ1-2; D not certain. CDR1 MDHEN and CDR2 SYDVKM come from the germline V gene. The length of the CDR3 is 16 residues. V was trimmed by 8 bases and J by 7 bases, leaving 26 bases between them. The CDR3 coding sequence is TGTGCCAGCTTCCGCAAAAAAACTCTTATTTCCTCTGGCTACACCTTC. It is translated as CASFRKKTLISSGYTF.

V and J are TRBV9 and TRBJ2-5; D is ambiguous. V was pared by 0 bases and J by 3 bases, with 12 bases between. Per the germline V gene, CDR1 is SGDLS and CDR2 is YYNGEE. This CDR3 spans 15 amino acids. The CDR3 region is CASSVDPGGKETQYF. The CDR3 nucleotides read TGTGCCAGCAGCGTAGATCCCGGCGGTAAAGAGACCCAGTACTTC. The entire variable domain, with the rest obtained from reference TRBV9 and TRBJ2-5, is as follows: DSGVTQTPKHLITATGQRVTLRCSPRSGDLSVYWYQQSLDQGLQFLIQYYNGEERAKGNILERFSAQQFPDLHSELNLSSLELGDSALYFCASSVDPGGKETQYFGPGTRLLVL.

The chain employs TRBV5-4 and TRBJ1-2, with 8 bases matching TRBD1. This CDR3 region has 13 residues. V dropped 5 bases and J dropped 5; count of bases not matched to a gene: 5. CDR1 and CDR2 (germline): SGHNT, YYREEE (reference sequence). CDR3 DNA sequence: TGTGCCAGCAGAACCGGGACAGGTTATGGCTACACCTTC. Amino acid sequence: CASRTGTGYGYTF.

This clone showed up just once. The rearrangement joins TRBV6-5 to TRBJ1-6; perhaps TRBD1 as D (5 bases). This CDR3 comprises 13 residues. The V and J ends lost 9 bases and 10 bases respectively, with 16 bases between them. From germline, CDR1 is MNHEY and CDR2 SVGAGI. CDR3 DNA sequence: TGTGCCAGGTGGGGGTTTTCCCAATCACCCCTCCACTTT. This codes for CARWGFSQSPLHF.

This clone was seen just once. Distinct nucleotide sequences in the sample also encode this CDR3. This sequence joins TRBV6-4 and TRBJ2-3, with 10 bases that match TRBD2. The CDR3 length is 15 residues. The germline CDR1 and CDR2 sequences are MRHNA and SNTAGT. V shed 0 bases, J shed 6 bases, and the junction held 3 bases outside the gene matches. CDR3 amino acids: CASSDSSGGADTQYF. CDR3 nucleotides: TGTGCCAGCAGTGACTCGAGCGGGGGGGCGGATACGCAGTATTTT.

The V and J genes are TRBV7-9 and TRBJ2-1, with TRBD1 matching 7 bases. In germline, CDR1 is SEHNR, CDR2 FQNEAQ (reference sequence). The CDR3 runs to 15 residues. J lost 6 bases, V lost 3 bases, and 8 bases had no gene match. CDR3 sequence (DNA): TGTGCCAGCAGCTTTATAACAGGGGTAAGCAATGAGCAGTTCTTC. Protein product: CASSFITGVSNEQFF.

V usage is TRBV4-1 and J usage is TRBJ2-7, with 7 bases that match TRBD1. CDR3 length: 14 residues. Germline V gene sequence: CDR1 MGHRA, CDR2 YSYEKL. J gave up 6 bases and V 6 bases, and 11 bases lay outside the gene matches. In nucleotides, the CDR3 is TGCGCCAGCAGGGAGACAGGGCGGACCCTCGAGCAGTACTTC. It translates to CASRETGRTLEQYF.

The chain joins TRBV5-1 to TRBJ1-4, with a weak D call TRBD1 (5 bases). From germline, CDR1 is SGHRS and CDR2 YFSETQ. The V end was cut by 0 bases, the J end by 8 bases, with 17 bases between. The CDR3 is made up of 16 amino acids. CDR3 in DNA: TGCGCCAGCAGCTTGGCCCGGGGGGGATCGCAGGAAAAACTGTTTTTT. This codes for CASSLARGGSQEKLFF. Complete variable domain (other parts from reference TRBV5-1 and TRBJ1-4): KAGVTQTPRYLIKTRGQQVTLSCSPISGHRSVSWYQQTPGQGLQFLFEYFSETQRNKGNFPGRFSGRQFSNSRSEMNVSTLELGDSALYLCASSLARGGSQEKLFFGSGTQLSVL.

The rearrangement uses TRBV29-1 and TRBJ1-1, with D hard to call. Trimming removed 7 bases at V and 0 bases at J, with 15 bases between. The CDR3 covers 14 residues. Germline V gene data show CDR1 as SQVTM and CDR2 as ANQGSEA. For the CDR3, the DNA is TGCAGCGGATTAGACGGACTGATGAACACTGAAGCTTTCTTT. Amino acid sequence: CSGLDGLMNTEAFF.

The V and J genes are TRBV7-9 and TRBJ1-1; weak D call: TRBD1 (5 bases). The CDR3 runs 13 residues. Germline CDR1 SEHNR, CDR2 FQNEAQ (reference sequence). The V and J ends lost 2 bases and 6 bases respectively, with 10 bases between them. The CDR3 loop reads CASSLPREAEAFF. CDR3 coding DNA: TGTGCCAGCAGCTTACCCAGGGAGGCTGAAGCTTTCTTT.

The chain joins TRBV9 to TRBJ2-2; D is ambiguous. The CDR3 is 11 residues long. CDR1 is SGDLS, CDR2 YYNGEE, per germline. Trimming pared 2 bases from V and 7 bases from J, leaving 3 bases between. This CDR3 is CASSVGGELFF. The CDR3 DNA sequence: TGTGCCAGCAGCGTTGGCGGGGAGCTGTTTTTT.

V and J are TRBV12-2 and TRBJ1-1; the table's TRBD1 call for D was not verified on the DNA. TRBV12-2 is a recognized pseudogene. The length of the CDR3 is 12 residues. The CDR3 nucleotides read TGTGCAAGTCTCGACAGGGACACTGAAGCTTTCTTT. It yields the protein CASLDRDTEAFF.

The chain is built from TRBV11-2 and TRBJ1-2, with 7 bases lining up with TRBD1. CDR3 length equals 13 residues. Germline CDR1 SGHAT, CDR2 FQNNGV. J was trimmed by 12 bases and V by 0 bases; bases with no gene match: 7. This chain's CDR3 is CASSLDRDSSHTF. The CDR3 DNA is TGTGCCAGCAGCTTAGATCGGGACAGTTCCCACACCTTC.

The chain joins TRBV9 to TRBJ1-2; D gene uncertain. V was trimmed by 7 bases and J by 5 bases, leaving 24 bases between them. In germline, CDR1 is SGDLS, CDR2 YYNGEE. The CDR3 sequence is 16 residues long. The CDR3 loop reads CASGGFRIFTGYGYTF. The DNA of the CDR3 is TGTGCCAGCGGAGGGTTTCGGATTTTTACGGGTTATGGCTACACCTTC.

The genes are TRBV5-5 and TRBJ2-5, with a tentative D call TRBD1 (5 bases). This CDR3 is built from 16 residues. The V and J ends lost 0 bases and 2 bases respectively, with 14 bases between them. Germline V gives CDR1 SGHKS, CDR2 YYEKEE (reference sequence). The CDR3 protein is CASSLGGLGQQETQYF. CDR3 nucleotide sequence: TGTGCCAGCAGCTTGGGGGGCCTGGGCCAACAAGAGACCCAGTACTTC.

The chain is built from TRBV14 and TRBJ1-1, with 8 bases identical to TRBD1. V lost 3 bases to trimming and J lost 4 bases; unmatched junction nucleotides: 4. The length of the CDR3 is 14 residues. Looked up from germline, CDR1 is SGHDN and CDR2 is FVKESK. The CDR3, as DNA: TGTGCCAGCAGCCACGGAGGACAGGGCACTGAAGCTTTCTTT. This translates into CASSHGGQGTEAFF.

The V and J genes are TRBV27 and TRBJ1-6; a weak D match, TRBD1 (6 bases). The CDR3 has 16 residues. V was clipped by 5 bases and J by 0 bases, with 11 bases between them. Germline CDR1 reads MNHEY; CDR2 reads SMNVEV (reference sequence). CDR3 sequence reads: CASSATTGSYNSPLHF. As DNA, the CDR3 is TGTGCCAGCAGTGCGACGACAGGCTCCTATAATTCACCCCTCCACTTT.

In DNA, the CDR3 is TGTGCCACCCAGACAGGGTCGGAGGTCGGAGCTTTCTTT. Translation gives CATQTGSEVGAFF. The chain couples TRBV6-5 to TRBJ1-1; 7 nucleotides align to TRBD1. The CDR3 is made up of 13 amino acids. Per the germline V gene, CDR1 is MNHEY and CDR2 is SVGAGI. With V trimmed by 10 bases and J by 10 bases, 15 bases remained unmatched.

This clone came up a few times. The rearrangement links TRBV25-1 to TRBJ2-2; maybe TRBD1 (6 bases). V lost 4 bases and J 5 bases, leaving 11 bases between the germline ends. The germline gives CDR1 MGHDK, CDR2 SYGVNS. The CDR3 consists of 14 residues. CDR3 sequence (DNA): TGTGCCAGCAGTGTACAGGGTTTTACCGGGGAGCTGTTTTTT. Its protein product is CASSVQGFTGELFF.

The chain uses TRBV5-1 and TRBJ1-1, with D unclear. Germline V gene sequence: CDR1 SGHRS, CDR2 YFSETQ. There are 12 residues in the CDR3. Trimming took 2 bases from V and 7 from J, leaving 9 bases between them. CDR3 in DNA: TGCGCCAGCAGCTTTGAGAGTGGTGAAGCTTTCTTT. Its protein product is CASSFESGEAFF.

This chain connects TRBV7-9 to TRBJ1-4, with 7 bases fitting TRBD1. Trimming removed 1 base from V and 3 bases from J; junction bases left unmatched: 5. Germline V gives CDR1 SEHNR, CDR2 FQNEAQ (reference sequence). The CDR3 contains 16 residues. In DNA form, the CDR3 reads TGTGCCAGCAGCTTAGGGGGGACAGCTTCTAATGAAAAACTGTTTTTT. Translating gives CASSLGGTASNEKLFF. Based on the CDR3 plus reference TRBV7-9 and TRBJ1-4, the full variable domain is DTGVSQNPRHKITKRGQNVTFRCDPISEHNRLYWYRQTLGQGPEFLTYFQNEAQLEKSRLLSDRFSAERPKGSFSTLEIQRTEQGDSAMYLCASSLGGTASNEKLFFGSGTQLSVL.

As DNA, the CDR3 is TGTGCCAGCAGTTATAAACCTCACCCAGGGGCTTACTTC. Encoded protein: CASSYKPHPGAYF. The gene calls are TRBV27 and TRBJ2-5, with a weak D call TRBD1 (6 bases). Deletions cut 4 bases from V and 14 bases from J, with 20 bases between. Per germline, CDR1 MNHEY and CDR2 SMNVEV (reference sequence). The CDR3 has 13 amino acids.

The chain has TRBV5-8 and TRBJ1-1, with D possibly being TRBD1 (5 bases). V was cut by 4 bases and J by 1 base, with 11 bases left in between. The CDR3 consists of 14 residues. Germline V gives CDR1 SGHTS, CDR2 YDEGEE. In DNA form, the CDR3 reads TGTGCCAGCAGCCAACGTGACAGGAACACTGAAGCTTTCTTT. Translation: CASSQRDRNTEAFF.

The CDR3 loop reads CASSLDPGSNQPQHF. CDR3 nucleotide sequence: TGCGCCAGCAGCTTGGATCCGGGCAGCAATCAGCCCCAGCATTTT. The chain has TRBV5-1 and TRBJ1-5, with no clear D. Trimming pared 0 bases from V and 1 base from J, leaving 8 bases between. The germline gives CDR1 SGHRS, CDR2 YFSETQ. The CDR3 sequence is 15 residues long.

The chain combines TRBV15 with TRBJ2-1, with a tentative D call TRBD2 (6 bases). CDR1 and CDR2 (germline): LNHNV, YYDKDF (reference sequence). The V end was cut by 0 bases, the J end by 8 bases, with 14 bases between. This CDR3 comprises 15 residues. The CDR3 protein is CATSRETGDVHEQFF. The CDR3, as DNA: TGTGCCACCAGCAGAGAGACGGGGGACGTCCATGAGCAGTTCTTC.